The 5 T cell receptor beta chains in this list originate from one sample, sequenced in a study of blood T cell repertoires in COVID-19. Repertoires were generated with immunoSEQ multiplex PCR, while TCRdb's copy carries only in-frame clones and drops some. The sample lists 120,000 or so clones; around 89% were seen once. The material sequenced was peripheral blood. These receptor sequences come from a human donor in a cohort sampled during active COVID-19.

CDR3 nucleotides: TGTGCCAGCTCCCTCGGCGGTCCTAGCAATCAGCCCCAGCATTTT. Its translation is CASSLGGPSNQPQHF. The gene calls are TRBV18 and TRBJ1-5; D unclear. V lost 6 bases to trimming and J lost 0 bases, with 12 bases between them. The germline V gene has CDR1 KGHSH and CDR2 LQKENI. CDR3 length equals 15 residues.

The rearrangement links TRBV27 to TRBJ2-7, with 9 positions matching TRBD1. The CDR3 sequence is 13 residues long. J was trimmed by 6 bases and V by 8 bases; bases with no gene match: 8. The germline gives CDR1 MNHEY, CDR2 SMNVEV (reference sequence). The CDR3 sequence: CASGPTGGREQYF. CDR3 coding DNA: TGTGCCAGCGGACCTACAGGGGGCCGCGAGCAGTACTTC.

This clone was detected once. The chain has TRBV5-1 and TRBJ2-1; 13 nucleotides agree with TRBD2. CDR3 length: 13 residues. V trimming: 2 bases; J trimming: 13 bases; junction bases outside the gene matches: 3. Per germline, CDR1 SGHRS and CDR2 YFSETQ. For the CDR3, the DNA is TGCGCCAGCAGCTTTGGGACTAGCGGGGTCCAGTTCTTC. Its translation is CASSFGTSGVQFF.

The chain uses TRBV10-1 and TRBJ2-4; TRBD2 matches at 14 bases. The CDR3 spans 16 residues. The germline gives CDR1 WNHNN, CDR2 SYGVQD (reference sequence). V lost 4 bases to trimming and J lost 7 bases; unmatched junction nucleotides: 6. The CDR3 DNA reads TGCGCCAGCAGTGGCGGGACTAGCGGGAGCTGGAACATTCAGTACTTC. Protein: CASSGGTSGSWNIQYF.

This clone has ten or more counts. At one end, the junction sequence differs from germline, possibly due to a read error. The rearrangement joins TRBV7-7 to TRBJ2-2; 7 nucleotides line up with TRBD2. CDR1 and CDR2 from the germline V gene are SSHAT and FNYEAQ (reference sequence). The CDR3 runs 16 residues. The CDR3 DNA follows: TGTGCTAGCAGCTTAACCGGGACTAACTCCCCCGGGGAGCTGTTTTTT. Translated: CASSLTGTNSPGELFF.